Listed here is a single TCR beta chain. Its antigen is unidentified. The study ran its PCR with 60 Vbeta and 13 Jbeta primers. The assay was immunoSEQ multiplex PCR, and TCRdb's table has in-frame clones only and misses some. The sample has about 62,000 clones, about four fifths seen once. Germline CDR1 SGHNT, CDR2 YYREEE (reference sequence). The CDR3 is 12 residues long. The V end was cut by 7 bases, the J end by 0 bases, with 7 bases between. This entry belongs to a study of cytomegalovirus exposure and HLA in healthy donors. Overall study findings and caveats: Specificity of three CMV-associated chains for CMV antigens was verified in vitro.

The sample comprised PBMCs. The source of this sequence is a woman in her thirties in good health and CMV-seronegative. V and J are TRBV5-4 and TRBJ1-1; D unclear. The CDR3 loop reads CASGALNTEAFF. CDR3 DNA sequence: TGTGCCAGCGGAGCTTTGAACACTGAAGCTTTCTTT.